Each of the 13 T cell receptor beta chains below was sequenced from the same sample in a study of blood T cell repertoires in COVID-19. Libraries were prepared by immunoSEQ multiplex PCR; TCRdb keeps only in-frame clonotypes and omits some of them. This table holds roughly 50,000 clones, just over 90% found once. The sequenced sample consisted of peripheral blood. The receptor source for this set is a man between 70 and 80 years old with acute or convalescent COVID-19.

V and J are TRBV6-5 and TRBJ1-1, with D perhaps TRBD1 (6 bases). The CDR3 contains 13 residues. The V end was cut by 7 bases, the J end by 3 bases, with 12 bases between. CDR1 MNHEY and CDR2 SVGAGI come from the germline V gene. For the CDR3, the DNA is TGTGCCAGCAATCTGGGGGCCCACACTGAAGCTTTCTTT. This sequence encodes CASNLGAHTEAFF.

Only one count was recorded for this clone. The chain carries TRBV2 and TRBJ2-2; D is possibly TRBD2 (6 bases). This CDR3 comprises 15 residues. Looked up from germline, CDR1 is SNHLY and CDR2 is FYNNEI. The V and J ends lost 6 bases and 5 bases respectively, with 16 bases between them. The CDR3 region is CASSPYPAGTGELFF. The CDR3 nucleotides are TGTGCCAGCAGCCCGTACCCCGCGGGGACCGGGGAGCTGTTTTTT.

CDR3 sequence: CASSLGGGGVGNTGELFF. DNA of the CDR3: TGTGCCAGCAGCTTAGGGGGCGGAGGGGTGGGGAACACCGGGGAGCTGTTTTTT. This chain connects TRBV11-2 to TRBJ2-2, with D tentatively TRBD2 (6 bases). In germline, CDR1 is SGHAT, CDR2 FQNNGV. The CDR3 totals 18 residues. V was trimmed by 1 base and J by 1 base, leaving 16 bases between them.

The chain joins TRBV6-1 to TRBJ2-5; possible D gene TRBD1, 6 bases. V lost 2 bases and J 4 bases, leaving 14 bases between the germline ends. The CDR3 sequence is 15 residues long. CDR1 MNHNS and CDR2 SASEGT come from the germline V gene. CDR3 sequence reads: CASSESPEGGETQYF. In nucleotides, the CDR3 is TGTGCCAGCAGTGAATCCCCCGAAGGGGGAGAGACCCAGTACTTC.

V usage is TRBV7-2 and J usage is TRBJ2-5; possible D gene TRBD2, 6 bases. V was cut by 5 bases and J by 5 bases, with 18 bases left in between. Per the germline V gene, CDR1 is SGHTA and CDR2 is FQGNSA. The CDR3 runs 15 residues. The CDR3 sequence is CASSPVAAWRETQYF. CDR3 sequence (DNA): TGTGCCAGCAGCCCCGTAGCGGCTTGGAGGGAGACCCAGTACTTC.

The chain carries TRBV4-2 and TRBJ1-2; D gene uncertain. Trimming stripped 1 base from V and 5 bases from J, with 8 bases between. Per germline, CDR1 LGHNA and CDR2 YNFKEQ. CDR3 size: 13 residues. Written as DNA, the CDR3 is TGTGCCAGCAGCCAAGGGGCTTTTTATGGCTACACCTTC. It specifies CASSQGAFYGYTF.

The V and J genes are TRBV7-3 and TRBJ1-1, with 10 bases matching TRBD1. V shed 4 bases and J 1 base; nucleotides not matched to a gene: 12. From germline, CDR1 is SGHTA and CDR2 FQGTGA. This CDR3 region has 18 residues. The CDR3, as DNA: TGTGCCAGCAGCTCCCTGACAGGGGGCCCCTCGAAGAACACTGAAGCTTTCTTT. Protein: CASSSLTGGPSKNTEAFF.

This chain's CDR3 is CALTEIQGPIGAQYF. CDR3 nucleotide sequence: TGTGCCTTAACCGAAATACAGGGACCGATCGGGGCCCAGTACTTC. The chain combines TRBV30 with TRBJ2-5; D is possibly TRBD1 (6 bases). V was pared by 7 bases and J by 9 bases, with 27 bases between. There are 15 residues in the CDR3. Germline lookup yields CDR1 GTSNPN and CDR2 SVGIG (reference sequence).

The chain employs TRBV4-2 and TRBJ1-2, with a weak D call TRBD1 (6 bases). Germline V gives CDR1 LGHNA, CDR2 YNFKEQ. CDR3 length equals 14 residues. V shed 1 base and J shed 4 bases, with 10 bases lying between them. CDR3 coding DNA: TGTGCCAGCAGCCAAGGGGGGCTGACCTATGGCTACACCTTC. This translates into CASSQGGLTYGYTF.

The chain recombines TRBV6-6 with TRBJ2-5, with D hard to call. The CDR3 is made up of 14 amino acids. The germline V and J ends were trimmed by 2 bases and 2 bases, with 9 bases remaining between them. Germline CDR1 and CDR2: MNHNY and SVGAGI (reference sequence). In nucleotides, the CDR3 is TGTGCCAGCAGTTACGGGCCAAGACAAGAGACCCAGTACTTC. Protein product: CASSYGPRQETQYF.

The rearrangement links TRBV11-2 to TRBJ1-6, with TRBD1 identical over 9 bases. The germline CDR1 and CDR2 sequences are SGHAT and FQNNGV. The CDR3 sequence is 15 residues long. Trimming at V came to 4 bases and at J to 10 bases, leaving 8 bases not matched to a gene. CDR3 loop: CASSSQGAHSSPLHF. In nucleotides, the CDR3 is TGTGCCAGCAGCTCACAGGGGGCCCACTCCTCACCCCTCCACTTT. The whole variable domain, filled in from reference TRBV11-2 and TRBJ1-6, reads EAGVAQSPRYKIIEKRQSVAFWCNPISGHATLYWYQQILGQGPKLLIQFQNNGVVDDSQLPKDRFSAERLKGVDSTLKIQPAKLEDSAVYLCASSSQGAHSSPLHFGNGTRLTVT.

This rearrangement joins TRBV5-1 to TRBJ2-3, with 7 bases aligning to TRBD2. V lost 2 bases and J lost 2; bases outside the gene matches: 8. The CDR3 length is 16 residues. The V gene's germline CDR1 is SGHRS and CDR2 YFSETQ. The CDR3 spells CASSLGSGAPTDTQYF. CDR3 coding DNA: TGCGCCAGCAGCTTAGGAAGCGGGGCCCCCACAGATACGCAGTATTTT.

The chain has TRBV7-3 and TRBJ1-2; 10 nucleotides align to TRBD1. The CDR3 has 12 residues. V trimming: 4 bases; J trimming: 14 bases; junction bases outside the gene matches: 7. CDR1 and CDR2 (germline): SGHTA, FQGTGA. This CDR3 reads CASSSRQGAKTF. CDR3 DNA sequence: TGTGCCAGCAGCTCAAGACAGGGGGCGAAAACCTTC.